The 27 T cell receptor beta chains reported below all come from one sample, sequenced in a study of Graves' ophthalmopathy and Graves' hyperthyroidism. From RNA, the CDR3 regions of TCR beta chains were amplified and sequenced. The authors performed first-round RT-PCR with HTBI primers and then a second-round multiplex PCR. TCRdb redid the calling of the multiplex PCR reads with MiXCR, one entry per CDR3 protein. The table lists a few hundred thousand distinct CDR3 sequences, just over 15% of them singletons. Sequenced input: peripheral blood. All receptors come from a woman aged 18-35 years with stable Graves' hyperthyroidism.

The V gene is TRBV12-5, the J gene TRBJ2-2; D is unclear. The length of the CDR3 is 16 residues. Trimming took 0 bases from V and 4 from J, leaving 12 bases between them. Germline CDR1 is LGHNT and CDR2 is FRNRAP. The CDR3 reads CASGLVPGRITGELFF. The CDR3 DNA reads as TGTGCTAGTGGTTTGGTACCGGGCAGGATCACCGGGGAGCTGTTTTTT.

The sample holds many counts of this clonotype. A much more abundant neighbour one base away suggests this may be a read error. The chain uses TRBV12-3 or TRBV12-4 and TRBJ2-5; D remains unclear. This CDR3 has 13 residues. The CDR3 reads CASSLFGGETRYF. The CDR3 DNA reads TGTGCCAGCAGTTTGTTTGGCGGCGAGACCCGGTACTTC.

This clonotype was seen ten or more times. The rearrangement links TRBV6-2 or TRBV6-3 to TRBJ2-5; tentative D call: TRBD1 (6 bases). Germline V gene data show CDR1 as MNHEY and CDR2 as SVGEGT. The CDR3 loop spans 14 amino acids. Deletions cut 1 base from V and 5 bases from J, with 11 bases between. CDR3 in amino acids: CASSYWTATETQYF. CDR3 in DNA: TGTGCCAGCAGTTACTGGACAGCAACCGAGACCCAGTACTTC.

This clonotype was detected many times. As DNA, the CDR3 is TGTGCCAGCAGCTCGGGACAGCCAGGGCCCCAGCATTTT. Amino acids: CASSSGQPGPQHF. This chain connects TRBV28 to TRBJ1-5, with TRBD1 matching 7 bases. The CDR3 extends over 13 amino acids. Germline loops: CDR1 MDHEN, CDR2 SYDVKM. V was clipped by 6 bases and J by 9 bases; unmatched bases: 8.

This clonotype was counted many times. CDR3 amino acids: CASSVSGETEAFF. Here the CDR3 DNA reads TGTGCCAGCAGTGTTAGCGGGGAGACTGAAGCTTTCTTT. The chain carries TRBV6-1 and TRBJ1-1; D is uncertain. V gave up 4 bases and J gave up 5 bases, with 11 bases separating them. Looked up from germline, CDR1 is MNHNS and CDR2 is SASEGT. The CDR3 is made up of 13 amino acids.

This clonotype came up many times. The chain employs TRBV3-1 and TRBJ1-2; no clear D gene. From germline, CDR1 is LGHDT and CDR2 YNNKEL (reference sequence). This CDR3 region has 14 residues. V shed 4 bases and J shed 3 bases, with 12 bases lying between them. CDR3 residues: CASSLRPWDYGYTF. CDR3 in DNA: TGTGCCAGCAGCCTACGCCCCTGGGACTATGGCTACACCTTC.

This clonotype was seen many times. In DNA form, the CDR3 reads TGTGCCAGCAGTTTGATTCAGGTGAACACTGAAGCTTTCTTT. Encoded protein: CASSLIQVNTEAFF. The V call is TRBV28, the J call TRBJ1-1; D unresolved. V was shortened by 3 bases and J by 0 bases, with 8 bases between the two germline ends. From germline, CDR1 is MDHEN and CDR2 SYDVKM. CDR3 length: 14 amino acids.

This clonotype appeared many times. The rearrangement links TRBV28 to TRBJ2-7; possible D gene TRBD2, 5 bases. The length of the CDR3 is 12 residues. Germline V gene sequence: CDR1 MDHEN, CDR2 SYDVKM. Deletions cut 2 bases from V and 6 bases from J, with 8 bases between. The CDR3 is CASSLGLSEQYF. In DNA form, the CDR3 reads TGTGCCAGCAGTTTAGGACTGAGCGAGCAGTACTTC.

This clonotype was counted many times. The rearrangement uses TRBV7-3 and TRBJ1-1; D is unclear. V was shortened by 4 bases and J by 4 bases, with 10 bases between the two germline ends. This CDR3 is 13 amino acids long. The germline CDR1 and CDR2 sequences are SGHTA and FQGTGA. The CDR3 DNA reads as TGTGCCAGCAGCTATAGGTGGGGCACTGAAGCTTTCTTT. Protein: CASSYRWGTEAFF.

This clonotype was found many times. The chain recombines TRBV5-5 with TRBJ2-5; D remains ambiguous. The V gene lost 2 bases and the J gene lost 2 bases, with 13 bases spanning the gap. The length of the CDR3 is 15 residues. In germline, CDR1 is SGHKS, CDR2 YYEKEE (reference sequence). The CDR3 nucleotides read TGTGCCAGCAGCTTTAATGTTCCCTATCAAGAGACCCAGTACTTC. This codes for CASSFNVPYQETQYF. Filled out from reference TRBV5-5 and TRBJ2-5, the complete variable domain reads DAGVTQSPTHLIKTRGQQVTLRCSPISGHKSVSWYQQVLGQGPQFIFQYYEKEERGRGNFPDRFSARQFPNYSSELNVNALLLGDSALYLCASSFNVPYQETQYFGPGTRLLVL.

This clonotype was seen many times. Here the CDR3 reads CASSTQGAGEAFF. DNA for the CDR3: TGTGCCAGCAGTACTCAGGGGGCGGGTGAAGCTTTCTTT. This chain joins TRBV12-3 or TRBV12-4 and TRBJ1-1, with 8 bases matching TRBD1. V lost 5 bases and J lost 7; bases outside the gene matches: 6. This CDR3 has 13 amino acids.

The table lists this clonotype with many counts. V is TRBV12-3 or TRBV12-4 and J is TRBJ1-1; unclear D gene. This CDR3 is built from 14 residues. V shed 1 base and J shed 2 bases, with 8 bases lying between them. The chain's CDR3 is CASSLGAENTEAFF. DNA for the CDR3: TGTGCCAGCAGTTTAGGGGCAGAAAACACTGAAGCTTTCTTT.

This clonotype was seen many times. V and J are TRBV28 and TRBJ1-6, with unresolved D. The CDR3 runs 12 residues. Germline V lookup: CDR1 MDHEN, CDR2 SYDVKM. The V and J ends lost 4 bases and 17 bases respectively, with 15 bases between them. The CDR3 here is CASSYGQNVIHF. The CDR3 bases are TGTGCCAGCAGTTATGGGCAGAACGTTATCCACTTT.

The chain joins TRBV4-1 to TRBJ1-1; D is perhaps TRBD1 (6 bases). The germline V gene has CDR1 MGHRA and CDR2 YSYEKL. Trimming stripped 0 bases from V and 4 bases from J, with 12 bases between. CDR3 length: 15 residues. For the CDR3, the DNA is TGCGCCAGCAGCCAAGATGAAGAGGGGGGCACTGAAGCTTTCTTT. Its protein product is CASSQDEEGGTEAFF.

CDR3 in DNA: TGTGCCACCAGCAGGTCAAAGGTATTTCAGACTGAAGCTTTCTTT. Amino acids: CATSRSKVFQTEAFF. The V call is TRBV15, the J call TRBJ1-1, with no clear D. The CDR3 spans 15 residues. Trimming pared 3 bases from V and 5 bases from J, leaving 16 bases between. The germline V gene has CDR1 LNHNV and CDR2 YYDKDF (reference sequence).

In its sample, this clonotype was seen many times. This rearrangement joins TRBV27 to TRBJ1-2, with a weak D call TRBD1 (6 bases). The V gene's germline CDR1 is MNHEY and CDR2 SMNVEV (reference sequence). Between the trimmed V and J ends, which lost 5 bases and 5 bases, there was a span of 15 bases. The CDR3 has 14 residues. CDR3 loop: CASSVSRTGYGYTF. The CDR3 region has the DNA TGTGCCAGCAGTGTGAGCCGTACAGGGTATGGCTACACCTTC.

J is TRBJ2-7 and V is TRBV6-1, with D tentatively TRBD1 or TRBD2 (5 bases each). Germline V gives CDR1 MNHNS, CDR2 SASEGT. V lost 9 bases and J 2 bases, leaving 14 bases between the germline ends. There are 13 residues in the CDR3. In DNA form, the CDR3 reads TGTGCCAGTTATGGGGGTCAGACCTACGAGCAGTACTTC. Protein product: CASYGGQTYEQYF.

This clonotype was seen ten or more times. The V call is TRBV16, the J call TRBJ1-5; D call uncertain. Germline CDR1 reads KGHSY; CDR2 reads FQNENV. The CDR3 consists of 14 residues. The V end lost 0 bases, the J end lost 4 bases, and 7 bases lay between the germline ends. The CDR3 DNA reads TGTGCCAGCAGCCAATCGACGTCAAATCAGCCCCAGCATTTT. Translating it yields CASSQSTSNQPQHF.

The sample holds a few counts of this clonotype. The chain is built from TRBV20-1 and TRBJ2-2; tentatively, D is TRBD1 or TRBD2 (6 bases each). This CDR3 comprises 15 residues. Trimming stripped 3 bases from V and 3 bases from J, with 14 bases between. Per germline, CDR1 DFQATT and CDR2 SNEGSKA (reference sequence). CDR3 residues: CSASSRGLYTGELFF. The CDR3 nucleotides are TGCAGTGCTAGTAGTCGGGGGCTATACACCGGGGAGCTGTTTTTT.

This clonotype was observed at least ten times. The V gene is TRBV6-1, the J gene TRBJ1-1; D possibly corresponds to TRBD1 (6 bases). CDR1 is MNHNS, CDR2 SASEGT, per germline. The CDR3 loop spans 13 amino acids. In DNA, the CDR3 is TGTGGCGGGGCAGGGGAGTGGGGCACTGAAGCTTTCTTT. Its translation is CGGAGEWGTEAFF.

The table lists this clonotype with a few counts. A much bigger clone sits one base away, suggesting this may be a read error. The V call is TRBV11-1, the J call TRBJ1-1; D may be TRBD1 (6 bases). The CDR3 sequence is 14 residues long. The germline V gene encodes CDR1 SGHAT and CDR2 FQDESV (reference sequence). As DNA, the CDR3 is TGTGCCAGCACGCTAACAGGGAGGGGCACTGAAGCTTGCTTT. Its translation: CASTLTGRGTEACF.

This clonotype was detected many times. The J gene is TRBJ2-7, the V gene TRBV24-1, with TRBD1 identical over 9 bases. This CDR3 region has 16 residues. With V trimmed by 3 bases and J by 1 base, 6 bases remained unmatched. Germline CDR1 and CDR2: KGHDR and SFDVKD. In DNA form, the CDR3 reads TGTGCCACCAGTGATGCCGGGACAGGGATTTCCTACGAGCAGTACTTC. Its translation is CATSDAGTGISYEQYF.

This clonotype was observed many times. The V call is TRBV6-2 or TRBV6-3, the J call TRBJ1-1; weak D call: TRBD1 (6 bases). Germline V gene sequence: CDR1 MNHEY, CDR2 SVGEGT. This CDR3 has 14 amino acids. Trimming took off 5 bases at V and 2 bases at J, with 12 bases between the two ends. CDR3 bases: TGTGCCAGCAGTACCCGACAGGTAAACACTGAAGCTTTCTTT. It translates to CASSTRQVNTEAFF.

The chain couples TRBV4-1 to TRBJ1-1; 10 nucleotides align to TRBD1. Germline CDR1 and CDR2: MGHRA and YSYEKL. The CDR3 covers 18 residues. V trimming: 3 bases; J trimming: 5 bases; junction bases outside the gene matches: 15. CDR3 bases: TGCGCCAGCAGCCACAATCTGTGGACAGGGGGTGCGAAGACTGAAGCTTTCTTT. It is translated as CASSHNLWTGGAKTEAFF.

This clonotype was seen at least ten times. The chain employs TRBV15 and TRBJ1-2, with TRBD1 matching over 7 bases. The germline gives CDR1 LNHNV, CDR2 YYDKDF (reference sequence). J gave up 12 bases and V 3 bases, and 16 bases lay outside the gene matches. This CDR3 contains 15 residues. Here the CDR3 DNA reads TGTGCCACCAGCAGGTCCCGGACAGGACGTAACTCGAACACCTTC. Protein: CATSRSRTGRNSNTF.

Many counts were recorded for this clonotype. The chain joins TRBV7-3 to TRBJ2-5; 9 bases map to TRBD1. CDR1 is SGHTA and CDR2 is FQGTGA in the germline V gene. J gave up 4 bases and V 5 bases, and 2 bases lay outside the gene matches. There are 13 residues in the CDR3. DNA for the CDR3: TGTGCCAGCAGCCCGGACAGGGGAGAGACCCAGTACTTC. It yields the protein CASSPDRGETQYF.

This clonotype turned up a few times. This chain connects TRBV20-1 to TRBJ2-5; TRBD2 matches 8 bases. Trimming at V came to 3 bases and at J to 10 bases, leaving 16 bases not matched to a gene. The CDR3 length is 15 residues. Germline CDR1 and CDR2: DFQATT and SNEGSKA (reference sequence). The CDR3, as DNA: TGCAGTGCTAGCCCGCTGAGCGGGGGCGCTCCGAACCAGTACTTC. Its protein is CSASPLSGGAPNQYF.